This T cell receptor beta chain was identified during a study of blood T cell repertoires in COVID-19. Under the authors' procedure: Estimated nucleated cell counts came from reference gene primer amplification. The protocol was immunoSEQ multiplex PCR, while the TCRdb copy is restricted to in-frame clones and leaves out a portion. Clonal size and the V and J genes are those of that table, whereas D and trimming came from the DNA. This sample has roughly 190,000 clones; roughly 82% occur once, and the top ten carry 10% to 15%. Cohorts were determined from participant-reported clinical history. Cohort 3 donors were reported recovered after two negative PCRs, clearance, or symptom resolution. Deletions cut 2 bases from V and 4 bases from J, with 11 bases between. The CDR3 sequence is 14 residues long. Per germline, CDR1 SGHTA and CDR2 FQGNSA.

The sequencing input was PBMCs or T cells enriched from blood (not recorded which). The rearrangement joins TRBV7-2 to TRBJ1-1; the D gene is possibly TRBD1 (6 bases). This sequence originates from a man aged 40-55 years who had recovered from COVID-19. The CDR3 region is CASSLTTGRTEAFF. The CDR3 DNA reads TGTGCCAGCAGCTTAACTACAGGGCGCACTGAAGCTTTCTTT. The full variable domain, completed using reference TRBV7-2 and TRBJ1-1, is GAGVSQSPSNKVTEKGKDVELRCDPISGHTALYWYRQSLGQGLEFLIYFQGNSAPDKSGLPSDRFSAERTGGSVSTLTIQRTQQEDSAVYLCASSLTTGRTEAFFGQGTRLTVV.